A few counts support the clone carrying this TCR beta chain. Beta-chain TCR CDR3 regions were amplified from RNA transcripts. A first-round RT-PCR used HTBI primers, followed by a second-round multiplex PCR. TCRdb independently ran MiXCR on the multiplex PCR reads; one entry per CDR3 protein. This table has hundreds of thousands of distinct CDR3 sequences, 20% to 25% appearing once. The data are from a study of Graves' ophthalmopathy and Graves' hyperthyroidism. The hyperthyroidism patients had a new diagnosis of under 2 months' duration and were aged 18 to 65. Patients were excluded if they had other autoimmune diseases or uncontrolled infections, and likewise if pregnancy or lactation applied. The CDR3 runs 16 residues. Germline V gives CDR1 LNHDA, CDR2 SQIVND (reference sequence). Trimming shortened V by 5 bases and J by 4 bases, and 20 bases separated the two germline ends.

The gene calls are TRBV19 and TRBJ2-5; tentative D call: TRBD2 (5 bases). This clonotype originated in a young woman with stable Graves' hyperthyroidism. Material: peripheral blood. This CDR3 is CASSPAGPTDPETQYF. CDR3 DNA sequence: TGTGCCAGTAGTCCCGCGGGTCCTACGGATCCAGAGACCCAGTACTTC.